The present entry profiles one T cell receptor beta chain with its context. These data originate in a study of blood T cell repertoires in COVID-19. Study summary: Specimens from acute and convalescent COVID-19 originated in the United States, Italy and Spain. Sources were T cells, B-cell-depleted T cells, or PBMCs; the material itself was cDNA or gDNA.

The V gene lost 6 bases and the J gene lost 0 bases, with 9 bases spanning the gap. CDR1 and CDR2 (germline): MNHEY, SVGAGI. This CDR3 region has 15 residues. In the original workflow: For nucleated cells, counts were estimated from reference gene primer amplification. Method: immunoSEQ multiplex PCR; TCRdb's copy keeps in-frame clones and lacks some. For V, J and clone size, that table is used; D and trimming come from the DNA. The sample includes some 160,000 clones, about 90% of them seen just once. Sequenced sample: peripheral blood. This receptor was obtained from a man in his sixties with acute or convalescent COVID-19. The V and J genes are TRBV6-5 and TRBJ2-6; D is unresolved. CDR3 sequence reads: CASSLTGSGANVLTF. CDR3 bases: TGTGCCAGCAGCCTCACGGGCTCTGGGGCCAACGTCCTGACTTTC.